The 2 T cell receptor beta chains below come from one sample, sequenced in a study of T-cell reconstitution after alpha-beta-depleted transplantation in children. Unique molecular identifiers featured in how the TCRbeta library was prepared. TCRdb ran MiXCR on the PCR reads and lists one entry per CDR3 protein. The sample includes about 490,000 distinct CDR3 sequences, about 11% of them seen just once. The source was PBMCs, collected before TCRalphabeta/CD19-depleted stem cell transplant. The receptors here all came from a child aged 2 to 15 with inherited bone marrow failure, due to receive a stem cell transplant.

The rearrangement links TRBV7-2 to TRBJ2-5; the D is unclear. Germline CDR1 and CDR2: SGHTA and FQGNSA. CDR3 length: 15 residues. Between the trimmed V and J ends, which lost 6 bases and 0 bases, there was a span of 14 bases. The CDR3 nucleotides are TGTGCCAGCAGGCGGACGACGCTGAACCAAGAGACCCAGTACTTC. Protein: CASRRTTLNQETQYF.

This clonotype was detected a few times. This rearrangement joins TRBV29-1 to TRBJ2-3; possibly TRBD2 for D (6 bases). The CDR3 is 18 residues long. V was pared by 5 bases and J by 0 bases, with 24 bases between. Germline V gene sequence: CDR1 SQVTM, CDR2 ANQGSEA. CDR3 nucleotides: TGCAGCGTTAAGCGGCTAGCGAAGACCTACTCTAGCACAGATACGCAGTATTTT. Its protein is CSVKRLAKTYSSTDTQYF.